This T cell receptor (beta chain) was recovered during a study of T cell repertoires in cytomegalovirus infection. MiXCR, run by TCRdb on the reads, gives a single entry per CDR3 protein. This repertoire shows around 450,000 distinct CDR3 sequences, roughly 10% found once; its top ten account for about a tenth. At least ten counts were recorded for this clonotype. Its antigen is unidentified. CDR1 is SGHNT and CDR2 is YENEEA in the germline V gene. Trimming cost V 4 bases and J 0 bases; bases outside gene matches: 1. The CDR3 runs to 14 residues. Study outcomes and limitations: Dominating the ex vivo response were HLA-C-restricted CMV-specific TCR beta clonotypes.

Sequences were obtained from PBMCs. The chain combines TRBV11-3 with TRBJ1-1; 8 positions agree with TRBD1. This TCR came from a human donor in good health (CMV status not recorded). Some clones in this sample may be carry-over from other donors' samples. Written as DNA, the CDR3 is TGTGCCAGCAGCTCGACAGGGGTGAACACTGAAGCTTTCTTT. Its protein product is CASSSTGVNTEAFF.